Below are 2 T cell receptor beta chains sequenced from a single sample in a study of blood T cell repertoires in COVID-19. Data came from immunoSEQ multiplex PCR; TCRdb stores just in-frame clones and leaves some out. The sample holds about 140,000 clones; roughly 80% are singletons and the top ten take under 9.5%. Sequenced: peripheral blood. These receptors came from a human donor in a cohort sampled during active COVID-19.

This clone showed up just a few times. V usage is TRBV5-1 and J usage is TRBJ1-1; the D gene is possibly TRBD1 (6 bases). V was shortened by 0 bases and J by 5 bases, with 14 bases between the two germline ends. CDR3 length: 15 amino acids. Germline CDR1 reads SGHRS; CDR2 reads YFSETQ. In DNA, the CDR3 is TGCGCCAGCAGCTTGGATCAGGGGACGGCGACTGAAGCTTTCTTT. This encodes CASSLDQGTATEAFF. The whole variable domain, filled in from reference TRBV5-1 and TRBJ1-1, reads KAGVTQTPRYLIKTRGQQVTLSCSPISGHRSVSWYQQTPGQGLQFLFEYFSETQRNKGNFPGRFSGRQFSNSRSEMNVSTLELGDSALYLCASSLDQGTATEAFFGQGTRLTVV.

The V and J genes are TRBV19 and TRBJ1-5; 9 bases agree with TRBD1. Trimming removed 6 bases from V and 1 base from J; junction bases left unmatched: 7. The germline gives CDR1 LNHDA, CDR2 SQIVND (reference sequence). This CDR3 is built from 16 residues. DNA of the CDR3: TGTGCCAGTAGCACGTACAGGGGGCTAAGCAATCAGCCCCAGCATTTT. It translates to CASSTYRGLSNQPQHF.